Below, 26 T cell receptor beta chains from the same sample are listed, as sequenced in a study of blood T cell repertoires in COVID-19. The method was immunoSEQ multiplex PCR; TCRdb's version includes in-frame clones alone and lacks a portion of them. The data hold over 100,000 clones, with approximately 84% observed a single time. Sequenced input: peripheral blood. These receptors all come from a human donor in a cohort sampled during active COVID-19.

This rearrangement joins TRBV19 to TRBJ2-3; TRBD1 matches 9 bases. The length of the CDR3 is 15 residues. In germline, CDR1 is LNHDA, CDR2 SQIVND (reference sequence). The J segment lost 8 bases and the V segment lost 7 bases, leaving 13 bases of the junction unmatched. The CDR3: CASTRQGGGSGTQYF. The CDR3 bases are TGTGCCAGTACCAGACAGGGGGGGGGCTCGGGTACGCAGTATTTT.

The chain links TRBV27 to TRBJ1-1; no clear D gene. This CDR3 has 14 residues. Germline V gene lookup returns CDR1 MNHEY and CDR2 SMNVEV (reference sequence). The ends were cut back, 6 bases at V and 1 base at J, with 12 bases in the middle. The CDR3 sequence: CASSPRDSNTEAFF. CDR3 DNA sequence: TGTGCCAGCAGCCCCCGGGATTCGAACACTGAAGCTTTCTTT.

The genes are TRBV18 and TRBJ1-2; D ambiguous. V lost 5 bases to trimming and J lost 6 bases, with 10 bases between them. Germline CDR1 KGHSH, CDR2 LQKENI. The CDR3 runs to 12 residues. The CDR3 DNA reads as TGTGCCAGCTCATCCCGACATGATGGCTACACCTTC. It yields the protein CASSSRHDGYTF.

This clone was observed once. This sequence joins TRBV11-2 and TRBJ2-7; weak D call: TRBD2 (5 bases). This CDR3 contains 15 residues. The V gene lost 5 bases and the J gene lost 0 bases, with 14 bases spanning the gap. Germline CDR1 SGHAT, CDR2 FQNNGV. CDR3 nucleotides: TGTGCCAGCAGCACCTCCGGGATGGTCTCCTACGAGCAGTACTTC. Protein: CASSTSGMVSYEQYF.

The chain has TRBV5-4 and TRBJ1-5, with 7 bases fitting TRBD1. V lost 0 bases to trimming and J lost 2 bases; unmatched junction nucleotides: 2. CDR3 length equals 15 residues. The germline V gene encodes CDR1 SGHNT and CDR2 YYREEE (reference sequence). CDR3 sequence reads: CASSLGQGGNQPQHF. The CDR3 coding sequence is TGTGCCAGCAGCTTGGGACAGGGAGGCAATCAGCCCCAGCATTTT.

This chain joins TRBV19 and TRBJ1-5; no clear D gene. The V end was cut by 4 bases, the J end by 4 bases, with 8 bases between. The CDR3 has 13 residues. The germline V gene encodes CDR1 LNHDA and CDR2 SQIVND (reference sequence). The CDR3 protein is CASSSRLNQPQHF. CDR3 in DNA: TGTGCCAGTAGTAGTCGACTTAATCAGCCCCAGCATTTT.

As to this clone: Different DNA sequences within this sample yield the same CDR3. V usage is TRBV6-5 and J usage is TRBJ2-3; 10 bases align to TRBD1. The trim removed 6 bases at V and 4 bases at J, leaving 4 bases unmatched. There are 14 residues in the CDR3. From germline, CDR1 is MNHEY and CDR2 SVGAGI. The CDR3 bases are TGTGCCAGCAGCGGACAGGGGGGACCAGATACGCAGTATTTT. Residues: CASSGQGGPDTQYF.

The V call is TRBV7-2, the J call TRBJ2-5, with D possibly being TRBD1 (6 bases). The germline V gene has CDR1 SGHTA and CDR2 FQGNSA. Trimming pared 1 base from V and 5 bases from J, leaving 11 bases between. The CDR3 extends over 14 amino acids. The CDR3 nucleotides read TGTGCCAGCAGCTTAGGTGTGGGGGCTGAGACCCAGTACTTC. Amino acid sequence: CASSLGVGAETQYF. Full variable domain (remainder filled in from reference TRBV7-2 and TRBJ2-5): GAGVSQSPSNKVTEKGKDVELRCDPISGHTALYWYRQSLGQGLEFLIYFQGNSAPDKSGLPSDRFSAERTGGSVSTLTIQRTQQEDSAVYLCASSLGVGAETQYFGPGTRLLVL.

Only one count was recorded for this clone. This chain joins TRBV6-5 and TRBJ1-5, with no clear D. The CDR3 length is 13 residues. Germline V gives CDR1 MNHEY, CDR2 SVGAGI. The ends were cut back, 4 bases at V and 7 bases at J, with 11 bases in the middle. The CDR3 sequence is CASSWEDRQPQHF. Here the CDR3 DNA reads TGTGCCAGCAGTTGGGAGGACCGGCAGCCCCAGCATTTT.

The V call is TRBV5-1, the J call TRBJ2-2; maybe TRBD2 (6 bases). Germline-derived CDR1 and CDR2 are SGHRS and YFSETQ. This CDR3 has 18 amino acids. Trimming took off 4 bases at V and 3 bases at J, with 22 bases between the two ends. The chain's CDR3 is CASSLGGSPVMDTGELFF. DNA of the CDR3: TGCGCCAGCAGCCTCGGAGGGTCCCCGGTTATGGACACCGGGGAGCTGTTTTTT.

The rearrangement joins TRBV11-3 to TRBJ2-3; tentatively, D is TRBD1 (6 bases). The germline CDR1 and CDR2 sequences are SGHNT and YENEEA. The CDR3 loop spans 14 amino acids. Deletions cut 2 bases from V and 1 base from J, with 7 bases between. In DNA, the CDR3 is TGTGCCAGCAGCTTACGGACAGGCACAGATACGCAGTATTTT. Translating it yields CASSLRTGTDTQYF.

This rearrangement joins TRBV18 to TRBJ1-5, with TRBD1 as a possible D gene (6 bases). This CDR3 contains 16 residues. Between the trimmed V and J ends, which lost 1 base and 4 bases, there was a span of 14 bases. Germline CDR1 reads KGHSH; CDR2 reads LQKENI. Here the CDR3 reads CASSPQGQQGNQPQHF. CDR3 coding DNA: TGTGCCAGCTCACCACAGGGACAACAGGGTAATCAGCCCCAGCATTTT.

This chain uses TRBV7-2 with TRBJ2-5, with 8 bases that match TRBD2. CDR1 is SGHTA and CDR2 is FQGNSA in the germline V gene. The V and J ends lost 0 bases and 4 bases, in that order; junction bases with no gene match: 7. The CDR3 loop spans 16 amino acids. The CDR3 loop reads CASSLAFGGGGETQYF. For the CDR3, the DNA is TGTGCCAGCAGCTTAGCGTTCGGGGGGGGCGGAGAGACCCAGTACTTC.

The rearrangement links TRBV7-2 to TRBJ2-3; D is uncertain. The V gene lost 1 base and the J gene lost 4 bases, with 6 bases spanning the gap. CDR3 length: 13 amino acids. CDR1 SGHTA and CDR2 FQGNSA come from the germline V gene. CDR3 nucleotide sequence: TGTGCCAGCAGCTTAGACTACCCAGATACGCAGTATTTT. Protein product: CASSLDYPDTQYF.

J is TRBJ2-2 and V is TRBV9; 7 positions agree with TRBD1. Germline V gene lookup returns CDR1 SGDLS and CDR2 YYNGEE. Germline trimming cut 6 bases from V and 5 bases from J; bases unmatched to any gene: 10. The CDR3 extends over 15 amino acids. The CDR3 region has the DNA TGTGCCAGCACTCCGGGACAGCCCTCAACCGGGGAGCTGTTTTTT. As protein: CASTPGQPSTGELFF.

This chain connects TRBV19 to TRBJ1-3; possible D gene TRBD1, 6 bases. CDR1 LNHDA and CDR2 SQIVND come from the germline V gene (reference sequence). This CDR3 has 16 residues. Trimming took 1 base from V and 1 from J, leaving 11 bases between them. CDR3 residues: CASSIVPGESGNTIYF. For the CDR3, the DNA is TGTGCCAGTAGTATAGTCCCAGGGGAGTCTGGAAACACCATATATTTT.

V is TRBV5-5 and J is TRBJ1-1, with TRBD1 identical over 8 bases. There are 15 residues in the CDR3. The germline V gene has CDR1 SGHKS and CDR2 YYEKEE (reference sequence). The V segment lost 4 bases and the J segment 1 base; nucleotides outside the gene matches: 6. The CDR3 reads CASSVQGAANTEAFF. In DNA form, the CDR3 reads TGTGCCAGCAGCGTCCAGGGGGCCGCGAACACTGAAGCTTTCTTT.

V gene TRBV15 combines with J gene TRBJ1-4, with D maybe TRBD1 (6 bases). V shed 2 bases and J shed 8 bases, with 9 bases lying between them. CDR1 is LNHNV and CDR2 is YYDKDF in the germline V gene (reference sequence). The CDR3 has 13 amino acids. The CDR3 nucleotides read TGTGCCACCAGCAGACAGGGGAGCGAAAAACTGTTTTTT. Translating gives CATSRQGSEKLFF.

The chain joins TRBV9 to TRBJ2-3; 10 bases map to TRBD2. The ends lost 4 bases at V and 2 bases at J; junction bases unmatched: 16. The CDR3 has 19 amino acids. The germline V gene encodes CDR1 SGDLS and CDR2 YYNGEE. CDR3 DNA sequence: TGTGCCAGCAGCCCAGGGACCCCTAGCGGGGGTTGGGTCACAGATACGCAGTATTTT. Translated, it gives CASSPGTPSGGWVTDTQYF.

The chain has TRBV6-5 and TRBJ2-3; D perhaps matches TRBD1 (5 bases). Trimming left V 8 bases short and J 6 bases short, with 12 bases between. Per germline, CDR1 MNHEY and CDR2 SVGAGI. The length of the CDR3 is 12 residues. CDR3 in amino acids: CASSTQVDTQYF. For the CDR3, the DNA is TGTGCCAGCTCAACACAGGTTGATACGCAGTATTTT.

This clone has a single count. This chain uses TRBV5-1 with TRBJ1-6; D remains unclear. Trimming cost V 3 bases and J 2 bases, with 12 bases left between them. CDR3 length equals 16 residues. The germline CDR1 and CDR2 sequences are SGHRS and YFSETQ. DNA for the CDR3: TGCGCCAGCAGCTCCGAGGGAGGAACCTATAATTCACCCCTCCACTTT. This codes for CASSSEGGTYNSPLHF. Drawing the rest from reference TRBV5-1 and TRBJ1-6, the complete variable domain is KAGVTQTPRYLIKTRGQQVTLSCSPISGHRSVSWYQQTPGQGLQFLFEYFSETQRNKGNFPGRFSGRQFSNSRSEMNVSTLELGDSALYLCASSSEGGTYNSPLHFGNGTRLTVT.

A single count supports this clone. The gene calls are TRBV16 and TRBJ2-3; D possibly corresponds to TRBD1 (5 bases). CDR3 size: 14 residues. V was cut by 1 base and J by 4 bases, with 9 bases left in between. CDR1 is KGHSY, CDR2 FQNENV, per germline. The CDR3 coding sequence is TGTGCCAGCAGCCAATTTTCACAGGCAGATACGCAGTATTTT. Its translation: CASSQFSQADTQYF.

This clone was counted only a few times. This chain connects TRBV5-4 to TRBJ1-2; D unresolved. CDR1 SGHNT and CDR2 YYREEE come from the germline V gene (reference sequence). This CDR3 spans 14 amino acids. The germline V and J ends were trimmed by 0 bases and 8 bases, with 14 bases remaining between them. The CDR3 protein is CASSLAETPLGYTF. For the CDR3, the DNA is TGTGCCAGCAGCTTGGCGGAGACCCCTTTAGGCTACACCTTC. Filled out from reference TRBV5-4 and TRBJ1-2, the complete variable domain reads ETGVTQSPTHLIKTRGQQVTLRCSSQSGHNTVSWYQQALGQGPQFIFQYYREEENGRGNFPPRFSGLQFPNYSSELNVNALELDDSALYLCASSLAETPLGYTFGSGTRLTVV.

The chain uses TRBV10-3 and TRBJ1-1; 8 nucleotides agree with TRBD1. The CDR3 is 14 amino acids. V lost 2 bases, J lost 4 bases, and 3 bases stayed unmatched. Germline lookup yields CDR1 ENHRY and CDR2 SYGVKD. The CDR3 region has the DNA TGTGCCATCAGTGAGGACAGGGGTGGCACTGAAGCTTTCTTT. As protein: CAISEDRGGTEAFF.

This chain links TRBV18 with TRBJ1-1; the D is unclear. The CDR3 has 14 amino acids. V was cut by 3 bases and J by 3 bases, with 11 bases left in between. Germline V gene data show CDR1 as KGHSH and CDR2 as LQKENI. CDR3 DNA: TGTGCCAGCTCACCTCGTTTCGGGGACACTGAAGCTTTCTTT. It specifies CASSPRFGDTEAFF.

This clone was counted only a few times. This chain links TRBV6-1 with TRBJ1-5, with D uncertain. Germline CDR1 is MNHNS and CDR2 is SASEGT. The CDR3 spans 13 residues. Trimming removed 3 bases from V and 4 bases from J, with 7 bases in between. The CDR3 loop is CASSDLQNQPQHF. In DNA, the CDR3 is TGTGCCAGCAGTGATCTGCAGAATCAGCCCCAGCATTTT.